This TCR beta chain came from a study of T-cell reconstitution after alpha-beta-depleted transplantation in children (TCRdb year 2016). Looking at the study overall: Using TCR repertoire profiling, the study quantitatively followed how T-cell immune reconstitution unfolded in children after TCRalphabeta/CD19-depleted allogeneic hematopoietic cell transplantation. Overall results and qualifications from the work: The apparently early recovery of alphabetaT-cell counts about two months after transplant reportedly depended on only several hundred rapidly expanded clones that came from non-depleted graft cells. Over subsequent months, a decline in hyperexpanded clone frequencies was noted, and after one year, T-cell counts and TCRbeta diversity were mostly ascribed to newly produced T cells. In some patients, the high TCRbeta diversity seen at day 60 was put down to recipient T cells and intrathymic progenitors that had survived conditioning.

The sample's treatment or condition label, decoded: allogeneic hematopoietic cell transplantation with graft depleted of TCRalphabeta T cells and CD19 B cells. Transplant recipients were children who received TCRalphabeta/CD19-depleted allogeneic hematopoietic cell grafts. As regards this clonotype: Its antigen is not yet known. No base qualities exist here, and no much larger clone lies one base off it.

Library construction relied on PCR. These reads were obtained on an Illumina HiSeq 2500. TCR library preparation used molecular barcoding, with unique molecular identifiers applied to normalize quantification of the TCRbeta repertoire. The public reads were reanalyzed by TCRdb: fastp trimming at Q25, MiXCR alignment, in-frame beta chains only. For every CDR3 protein sequence, its rows merge into one entry that carries the most common genes and DNA. Here the sample has a few hundred thousand distinct CDR3 sequences; 25% to 30% occur a single time. Clones ranked in the top ten supply 36% of the sample. The sample was PBMCs, taken before TCRalphabeta/CD19-depleted stem cell transplant. The clonotype originates from a boy less than two years old with Wiskott-Aldrich syndrome, due to receive a stem cell transplant.

This receptor carries the CDR3 CAISKDRGHGYTF. The DNA sequence is as follows: TGTGCCATCAGTAAGGACAGGGGGCATGGCTACACCTTC. Rearrangement joined TRBV10-3 to TRBJ1-2; a stretch of 11 junction bases matches TRBD1. Germline trimming: 5 bases from V, 6 bases from J; junction bases outside gene matches: 2. The CDR1 and CDR2 encoded by the germline V gene are ENHRY and SYGVKD. From the cysteine up to the phenylalanine, the CDR3 has a length of 13 residues. Only the CDR3 DNA stays, 39 bases, in frame from base 1.